This is a list of T cell receptor beta chains from one sample in a study of blood T cell repertoires in COVID-19. Libraries were prepared by immunoSEQ multiplex PCR; TCRdb keeps only in-frame clonotypes and omits some of them. This sample has 150,000 to 200,000 clones, with around 79% found just once. Input material: PBMCs or T cells enriched from blood (not recorded which). These receptors were obtained from a man over 45 who had recovered from COVID-19. Both conserved end residues are part of each CDR3. D genes are given only for firm matches. For some rows the clone size is stated as once, few or many, or as a class when expanded; others skip it.

clone size | D gene | J gene | V gene | CDR3 protein | CDR3 DNA
- | - | TRBJ1-4 | TRBV9 | CASSGNRVSRDEKLFF | TGTGCCAGCAGCGGCAACAGGGTTAGCCGGGATGAAAAACTGTTTTTT
few | - | TRBJ1-5 | TRBV2 | CASSRQSNQPQHF | TGTGCCAGCAGCCGACAGAGCAATCAGCCCCAGCATTTT
- | - | TRBJ1-1 | TRBV6-4 | CASREGPQLNTEAFF | TGTGCCAGCAGAGAAGGTCCACAGCTGAACACTGAAGCTTTCTTT
- | TRBD1 | TRBJ1-1 | TRBV7-9 | CASITGTGGTEAFF | TGTGCCAGCATCACTGGGACAGGGGGCACTGAAGCTTTCTTT
- | - | TRBJ1-2 | TRBV15 | CATSRDGRRGDGYTF | TGTGCCACCAGCAGAGATGGGCGGCGGGGGGATGGCTACACCTTC
once | - | TRBJ2-5 | TRBV7-3 | CASSLIPGETQYF | TGTGCCAGCAGCTTAATTCCGGGGGAGACCCAGTACTTC
- | - | TRBJ2-2 | TRBV11-2 | CASSLGSRSGELFF | TGTGCCAGCAGCTTAGGCTCCAGATCCGGGGAGCTGTTTTTT
- | TRBD2 | TRBJ2-5 | TRBV19 | CASSIKAGWYQETQYF | TGTGCCAGTAGTATAAAAGCGGGGTGGTACCAAGAGACCCAGTACTTC
- | TRBD1 | TRBJ1-5 | TRBV11-2 | CASSSTGAGGPQHF | TGTGCCAGCAGCTCCACAGGGGCGGGAGGGCCCCAGCATTTT
- | TRBD1 | TRBJ2-3 | TRBV6-5 | CASSYKWTGSDTQYF | TGTGCCAGCAGTTACAAATGGACAGGCTCAGATACGCAGTATTTT
- | TRBD1 | TRBJ2-7 | TRBV28 | CASRTTGVEQYF | TGTGCCAGCAGGACGACAGGGGTCGAGCAGTACTTC
- | TRBD1 | TRBJ2-7 | TRBV5-1 | CASNKTPGQGFGEQYF | TGCGCCAGCAACAAAACCCCGGGACAGGGTTTCGGCGAGCAGTACTTC
- | TRBD2 | TRBJ2-5 | TRBV18 | CASSPGLAPETQYF | TGTGCCAGCTCACCGGGACTAGCTCCAGAGACCCAGTACTTC
- | TRBD1 | TRBJ2-5 | TRBV14 | CASSQGPPNRGRETQYF | TGTGCCAGCAGCCAAGGTCCCCCTAACAGGGGGCGGGAGACCCAGTACTTC
- | TRBD1 | TRBJ1-2 | TRBV9 | CASSATGTNYGYTF | TGTGCCAGCAGCGCGACAGGGACCAACTATGGCTACACCTTC
few | TRBD1 | TRBJ2-7 | TRBV6-5 | CASSSPGTVYEQYF | TGTGCCAGCAGCTCACCAGGGACAGTCTACGAGCAGTACTTC
few | TRBD1 | TRBJ2-7 | TRBV18 | CASSSGTGGSEQYF | TGTGCCAGCTCATCCGGGACAGGGGGCTCCGAGCAGTACTTC
- | - | TRBJ1-5 | TRBV5-5 | CASSLTGTQPQHF | TGTGCCAGCAGCTTGACAGGGACCCAGCCCCAGCATTTT